This TCR beta chain was sequenced for a study of cytomegalovirus exposure and HLA in healthy donors (dated by TCRdb to 2017 to 2019). As for the study more broadly: According to an earlier analysis of a few hundred of the donors, 150 million to 200 million T cells yielded roughly 110 million unique TCR beta sequences and 250 to 350 Gb of sequence data. An early release covering some 640 HLA-typed donors comprised roughly 300 gigabases of sequencing data and tens of millions of unique TCR sequences. The genetic ancestry cluster associated with self-reported Caucasian donors included 70% to 85% of the roughly 400 genotyped donors. The study aimed to test whether cataloging public T cell receptors could reveal signatures of past pathogen exposure. Using immunosequencing, the study profiled T cell repertoires from around 680 subjects and related those repertoires to cytomegalovirus serostatus. A separate validation cohort of about 110 different subjects was used in addition to the 666-subject first cohort. To predict cytomegalovirus infection status, the study combined high-throughput TCR immunosequencing, statistical association of individual TCRs with disease status, and machine learning. A later analysis re-examined previously published TCR beta repertoires from around 670 donors and added high-resolution HLA genotyping to investigate patterns of TCR occurrence. In the later analysis, no new phenotypic data were used to find candidate immune exposures; instead, reliance was placed on TCR beta sequences and their occurrence across donors. In an earlier analysis of about 590 of the donors, high-throughput TCR beta sequencing was used to judge whether each TCR beta V gene segment behaved as functional or pseudogenic. Alongside the repertoire data, information on donor age, sex, ethnicity and CMV serostatus was compiled. A later genetic analysis took genome-wide SNP genotypes for about three fifths of the roughly 670 donors and used that subset as a discovery cohort. All discovery cohort repertoires had been generated using a single sequencing platform. Class I and class II HLA loci were covered by the typing at four-digit resolution. The number of donors typed differed by locus, with roughly 629-640 for A, B, C, DRB1 and DQB1, around 520 for DQA1, approximately 570 for DPA1, and some 450 for DPB1. Because of strong linkage in the cohort, roughly five DR-DQ haplotypes were treated as single units for association and clustering. On average, approximately 250,000 unique TCR beta nucleotide sequences were sequenced per donor among 398 genotyped donors of the cohort, with roughly 20% of those sequences being non-productive.

Findings and caveats that apply to the study as a whole: This cohort had only TCR beta chains sequenced, and the lack of alpha or paired-chain data limited which features could be detected. Because counts were too low, around 18 rarely observed V segments, including chromosome 9 orphons, were left out of the earlier analysis of 587 of the donors. A group of highly shared sequence variants was considered likely to be a technical artifact of the sequencing pipeline. The 87-base-pair reads could not distinguish some IMGT-functional V segments, including TRBV6-2 and TRBV6-3, so those segments were excluded. In a later analysis, HLA-associated TCR beta chains were found to be more clonally expanded and to have lower generation probabilities than equally common non-associated chains. Cytomegalovirus status was reported to be diagnosed by the classifier with high specificity and sensitivity in both the original and validation cohorts. Roughly uniform sequencing depth across donors was assumed in presence/absence analyses, although this assumption may not hold. When HLA alleles, especially DR and DQ, strongly co-occurred, TCR associations were difficult to assign to individual alleles. According to the authors, the approach could potentially be generalized to other disease states and immunological phenotypes. A further reported finding was that TCR beta sequences accurately predicted the HLA-A and HLA-B alleles for most subjects in the first cohort. In a later analysis, 16,951 TCR beta sequences were associated with specific HLA alleles at a false discovery rate of 0.05. Most CMV-associated TCR beta chains appeared to be HLA-restricted in a later analysis, and the HLA associations seemed to be driven largely by CMV exposure. Immune exposure information for the cohort was limited to CMV serostatus. In an earlier analysis of more than 500 of the donors, most TCR beta V segments appeared in productive rearrangements about 87% or about 30% of the time, broadly matching IMGT annotations. V-gene and J-gene trimming of TCR beta chains was associated with a missense DCLRE1C variant in a later genetic analysis, and the association was replicated in an independent cohort. According to a later analysis, parvovirus B19, influenza, CMV and Epstein-Barr virus appeared linked to several top co-occurrence clusters. Across donors, most TCR sequences were observed very rarely, whereas some public TCRs were present in many individuals. According to a later analysis, TCR association rates differed among HLA loci, with DRB1 alleles showing the most associated TCRs and HLA-C alleles showing the fewest. Because some donors lacked HLA typing at each locus, the association tests relied only on the typed subset. Compared with the 666-donor mean, donors in an Asian-associated ancestry cluster had fewer N-insertions in productive TCRs, according to a later genetic analysis. A few of the identified cytomegalovirus-associated TCR beta chains were confirmed in vitro to be specific for cytomegalovirus antigens. Linkage disequilibrium might explain the correlated functional status among segregating V segments, but an unknown experimental factor could not be ruled out. A total of 164 TCR beta chains were listed by the study as associated with cytomegalovirus.

V and J are truncated by 6 bases and 3 bases respectively, leaving an intervening sequence of 12 bases. Looking up the germline V gene (reference sequence) yields CDR1 SEHNR and CDR2 FQNEAQ. From the cysteine through the phenylalanine, the CDR3 covers 13 amino acids. The only DNA kept is the CDR3, 39 bases in frame from the first base. To prepare the library, the immunoSEQ multiplex PCR assay was applied. For the multiplex PCR, a mixture combining 60 forward primers for TCR Vbeta segments and 13 reverse primers for TCR Jbeta segments was used. Amplification of the CDR3 region of rearranged TCR beta genes was performed with a multiplex PCR assay on genomic DNA. On the Illumina HiSeq System, the amplified TCR beta libraries were sequenced as 87-base-pair reads. The authors' analysis ran thus. A later analysis tallied roughly 80 million unique TCR beta chains across the 640 or so repertoires, and about 10 million of those chains were shared by two or more donors. To remove PCR and sequencing errors, raw reads were error-corrected and collapsed into unique sequences using a nearest-neighbor algorithm that merged closely related sequences. V, D and J gene segments were assigned by aligning CDR3 sequences to IMGT reference sequences. For a sequence to be retained, a match of at least six nucleotides was required to both a V gene segment and a J gene segment. Rearrangements were called productive when the CDR3 lacked stop codons and stayed in frame with V and J; all others were non-productive. Following IMGT convention, CDR3 was defined as the stretch from the second conserved V-encoded cysteine to the conserved J-encoded phenylalanine. Sequences without an unambiguous match to a single V gene segment were excluded from the earlier analysis of 500 to 700 of the donors. In an earlier analysis of several hundred of the donors, V segments were called functional above 56.7% productive rearrangements and were called segregating when the between-donor standard deviation exceeded 5%. To diagnose cytomegalovirus status from the catalog of TCR beta chain sequences, a statistical classification framework was built. In a later analysis, TCR nucleotide sequences were compared against IMGT/GENE-DB human TR gene sequences so that V and J genes could be assigned. The TCRdist pipeline was used in a later analysis to assign CDR3 sequences and most-parsimonious VDJ recombination scenarios. In a later analysis, every TCR beta chain was defined by the combination of its CDR3 amino acid sequence and its V-gene family, and reads without a unique V-gene family were dropped. In a later analysis, nearly 600 highly shared, low-generation-probability nucleotide sequences were removed to address suspected cross-contamination and a sequencing artifact. In a later analysis, a clonal expansion index was calculated for each public chain from normalized within-repertoire ranks of inferred template counts. In a later analysis, generation probabilities were computed using a VDJ recombination model fitted to out-of-frame rearrangements, and the results were checked against IGoR. Hypergeometric tests were used in a later analysis to score TCR-TCR, TCR-HLA and TCR-CMV co-occurrence, with a repertoire-size bias correction applied to the TCR pairs. In a later analysis, false discovery rates were estimated by permuting HLA or CMV assignments 20 times. In a later analysis, co-occurring TCRs were grouped using DBSCAN, with TCRdist sequence similarity added in when clustering inside HLA-allele-positive subsets. Repertoires with fewer than 30,000 or more than 120,000 public chains, plus five repertoires with anomalous nucleotide sharing, were excluded from co-occurrence clustering. Held by TCRdb, this immuneACCESS table contains in-frame sequences only and omits some clones. Under half of the omission traces to an unresolved V gene where checked; the cause of the rest is unknown. V and J calls and clone size are as listed in that table; D and trimming were resolved from the DNA. In all, the sample holds 84,000 or so clones, and about 80% of those were seen once. Just over 1.4% of the sample lies in the top ten.

In total, roughly 710 healthy bone marrow donors made up the cohort. All cohort members were sampled while nominally healthy, although unrecorded immune exposures were likely present. The donor was CMV seronegative and belonged to the group of approximately 320 seronegative cohort members. Each donor provided a peripheral blood sample, and peripheral blood mononuclear cells were used for TCR beta sequencing. The Qiagen DNeasy Blood Extraction Kit was used to extract genomic DNA from the blood cell samples. Comments on this clone: The antigen this receptor binds is unknown. It has no much larger one-base neighbor in the sample; base qualities were not kept.

The chain joins TRBV7-9 to TRBJ2-7, with an unclear D gene assignment. Input material: PBMCs. The receptor's source is a male donor in good health and CMV-seronegative. The DNA sequence follows: TGTGCCAGCAGTTCCGACATACTCTACGAGCAGTACTTC. Translated, this is CASSSDILYEQYF.